Listed below are T cell receptor beta chains from one sample, sequenced in a study of cytomegalovirus exposure and HLA in healthy donors. TCRdb's table, derived via immunoSEQ multiplex PCR, lists solely in-frame clones and lacks some. The sample contains 100,000 to 150,000 clones, 80% of which appear only once. What was sequenced was PBMCs. These TCRs come from a man aged 25-45 years in good health and CMV-seronegative. CDR3s include the opening cysteine and the closing phenylalanine or tryptophan. The D gene is left open where the match is weak. Rows give clone size only sometimes, using once, few, many, or a class for an expanded clone.

D	V	size	J	CDR3	DNA
TRBD2	TRBV28	-	TRBJ2-1	CASSPGLAGALSYNEQFF	TGTGCCAGCAGTCCCGGACTAGCGGGGGCCCTCTCCTACAATGAGCAGTTCTTC
-	TRBV7-6	-	TRBJ1-4	CASSAPEGRGYEKLFF	TGTGCCAGCAGCGCCCCCGAGGGTCGGGGTTATGAAAAACTGTTTTTT
TRBD2	TRBV2	-	TRBJ2-3	CASSRSGGSDTQYF	TGTGCCAGCAGCCGTAGCGGGGGGTCAGATACGCAGTATTTT
TRBD2	TRBV18	-	TRBJ2-3	CASSPPVAGGQDTQYF	TGTGCCAGCTCACCACCGGTAGCGGGGGGGCAAGATACGCAGTATTTT
TRBD1	TRBV10-3	few	TRBJ1-2	CAISIDRGYGYTF	TGTGCCATCAGCATTGACAGGGGATATGGCTACACCTTC
-	TRBV7-9	few	TRBJ1-6	CASSWDNNSPLHF	TGTGCCAGCAGCTGGGACAATAATTCACCCCTCCACTTT
-	TRBV21-1	-	TRBJ1-2	CASSRGQGMGYTF	TGTGCCAGCAGCAGGGGTCAGGGGATGGGCTACACCTTC
-	TRBV7-9	few	TRBJ1-4	CASSFRGGSTTNEKLFF	TGTGCCAGCAGCTTCAGAGGGGGTTCTACAACTAATGAAAAACTGTTTTTT
TRBD2	TRBV2	once	TRBJ2-1	CASSEGSGGHYNEQFF	TGTGCCAGCAGTGAGGGTAGCGGGGGGCATTACAATGAGCAGTTCTTC
-	TRBV7-2	-	TRBJ2-7	CASSFRGRSYEQYF	TGTGCCAGCAGCTTTAGAGGGCGCTCCTACGAGCAGTACTTC
-	TRBV20-1	once	TRBJ1-1	CRTTGLWAFF	TGCAGAACAACAGGGTTGTGGGCTTTCTTT
-	TRBV4-2	few	TRBJ2-7	CASSRGDSYEQYF	TGTGCCAGCAGCCGAGGAGACTCCTACGAGCAGTACTTC
TRBD1	TRBV28	once	TRBJ2-7	CASSFVHEGANAYEQYF	TGTGCCAGCAGTTTCGTTCACGAGGGGGCTAATGCGTACGAGCAGTACTTC
TRBD1	TRBV15	-	TRBJ1-5	CATSREGQLQPQHF	TGTGCCACCAGCAGAGAGGGACAGCTACAGCCCCAGCATTTT
-	TRBV5-1	-	TRBJ1-1	CASSGDPGANTEAFF	TGCGCCAGCAGCGGAGACCCGGGAGCGAACACTGAAGCTTTCTTT